This is a list of T cell receptor beta chains from one sample in a study of blood T cell repertoires in COVID-19. TCRdb keeps only in-frame clones here, not all; method: immunoSEQ multiplex PCR. The sample holds around 120,000 clones; around 80% are singletons and the top ten take approximately 1.8%. The sequenced material came from peripheral blood. The receptors were gathered from a man between 65 and 85 years old with acute or convalescent COVID-19. Both conserved end residues are part of each CDR3. A D gene is named only where the DNA matches it firmly. Where a row states a size, it is once, few, many or the class of an expanded clone; other rows omit it.

j_call	v_call	d_call	clone_size	cdr3_aa	cdr3_nt
TRBJ1-5	TRBV7-8	TRBD1	.	CASSSQTGWIYSNQPQHF	TGTGCCAGCAGCTCACAGACAGGGTGGATCTATAGCAATCAGCCCCAGCATTTT
TRBJ1-1	TRBV20-1	.	.	CSATDVNTEAFF	TGCAGTGCTACTGACGTGAACACTGAAGCTTTCTTT
TRBJ1-2	TRBV28	TRBD1	.	CASSLSAGGINGYTF	TGTGCCAGCAGTTTATCCGCAGGGGGCATAAATGGCTACACCTTC
TRBJ1-6	TRBV5-1	TRBD1	.	CASSLQGDTLHF	TGCGCCAGCAGCTTACAGGGGGACACCCTCCACTTT
TRBJ2-5	TRBV19	.	.	CASSIGGGGRETQYF	TGTGCCAGTAGTATTGGCGGGGGCGGACGAGAGACCCAGTACTTC
TRBJ2-3	TRBV28	.	.	CASSLFDTTRDTQYF	TGTGCCAGCAGTTTATTTGACACAACAAGAGATACGCAGTATTTT
TRBJ1-5	TRBV6-6	.	once	CASRDTSAYGNQPQHF	TGTGCCAGCAGGGACACCAGCGCATATGGCAATCAGCCCCAGCATTTT
TRBJ2-2	TRBV11-2	TRBD1	.	CASSLANPRQGMTGELFF	TGTGCCAGCAGCTTAGCCAACCCCCGACAGGGGATGACCGGGGAGCTGTTTTTT
TRBJ2-7	TRBV5-1	TRBD1	few	CASSLEVGGFGYEQYF	TGCGCCAGCAGCTTGGAGGTAGGGGGCTTCGGGTACGAGCAGTACTTC
TRBJ2-1	TRBV10-3	TRBD1	.	CAMSTGGPREQFF	TGTGCCATGTCCACAGGGGGGCCTCGTGAGCAGTTCTTC
TRBJ1-2	TRBV7-9	.	.	CASSLDGIYGYTF	TGTGCCAGCAGCTTGGACGGGATCTATGGCTACACCTTC
TRBJ1-2	TRBV29-1	TRBD1	.	CSVQRTGEAYGYTF	TGCAGCGTTCAGCGGACAGGGGAAGCCTATGGCTACACCTTC
TRBJ1-6	TRBV5-8	.	.	CASSLRGHIGSPLHF	TGTGCCAGCAGCTTGAGGGGACATATCGGTTCACCCCTCCACTTT
TRBJ2-2	TRBV5-1	.	.	CASSPGGREDTGELFF	TGCGCCAGCAGCCCCGGTGGCAGGGAGGATACCGGGGAGCTGTTTTTT
TRBJ1-1	TRBV6-4	.	.	CASSTKYNTEAFF	TGTGCCAGCAGCACAAAGTACAACACTGAAGCTTTCTTT
TRBJ2-3	TRBV27	.	.	CASSLRGNTDTQYF	TGTGCCAGCAGTTTAAGGGGGAACACAGATACGCAGTATTTT
TRBJ1-2	TRBV6-4	.	.	CASSDSLGYTF	TGTGCCAGCAGTGACTCACTTGGCTACACCTTC
TRBJ1-6	TRBV11-2	.	.	CASSLTQGNSPLHF	TGTGCCAGCAGCTTAACACAGGGAAATTCACCCCTCCACTTT
TRBJ1-2	TRBV18	TRBD1	.	CASSFYGTGTVPYGYTF	TGTGCCAGCTCATTCTATGGAACCGGGACAGTCCCCTATGGCTACACCTTC
TRBJ1-2	TRBV7-9	.	.	CASSRLSDRNYGYTF	TGTGCCAGCAGCCGACTGTCTGATCGTAACTATGGCTACACCTTC
TRBJ2-5	TRBV13	TRBD1	.	CASSATGTGEETQYF	TGTGCCAGCAGCGCCACCGGGACAGGGGAAGAGACCCAGTACTTC
TRBJ2-3	TRBV2	TRBD2	.	CASTLAGDTDTQYF	TGTGCCAGCACACTAGCGGGGGACACAGATACGCAGTATTTT
TRBJ2-7	TRBV7-2	TRBD2	.	CASSSRPILAGDYEQYF	TGTGCCAGCAGCTCTCGACCTATACTAGCGGGAGACTACGAGCAGTACTTC
TRBJ1-4	TRBV6-1	.	.	CASSEVPLQGSTNEKLFF	TGTGCCAGCAGTGAAGTCCCACTCCAGGGGTCAACTAATGAAAAACTGTTTTTT
TRBJ1-6	TRBV5-1	.	.	CASSLGGYNSPLHF	TGCGCCAGCAGCTTGGGAGGCTATAATTCACCCCTCCACTTT
TRBJ1-5	TRBV15	TRBD1	.	CATSRGQASNQPQHF	TGTGCCACCAGCCGAGGACAGGCGAGCAATCAGCCCCAGCATTTT
TRBJ1-1	TRBV7-3	.	.	CASSLTGATEAFF	TGTGCCAGCAGCTTAACAGGGGCGACTGAAGCTTTCTTT
TRBJ1-4	TRBV5-5	TRBD1	.	CASSLSGTGGEKLFF	TGTGCCAGCAGCTTGTCCGGGACAGGGGGGGAAAAACTGTTTTTT
TRBJ2-7	TRBV18	.	.	CASSSYRVDEQYF	TGTGCCAGCTCATCCTACAGGGTCGACGAGCAGTACTTC
TRBJ2-2	TRBV19	TRBD1	few	CASRSLSQGVTGELFF	TGTGCCAGTCGGTCCCTATCACAGGGGGTCACCGGGGAGCTGTTTTTT
TRBJ1-6	TRBV5-1	TRBD1	.	CASSPGTGEDSPLHF	TGCGCCAGCAGCCCCGGGACAGGGGAGGATTCACCCCTCCACTTT
TRBJ2-1	TRBV19	TRBD2	.	CASSMWLAGIGNEQFF	TGTGCCAGTAGTATGTGGCTAGCGGGGATAGGCAATGAGCAGTTCTTC
TRBJ1-5	TRBV6-6	TRBD1	.	CASTVGTGNQPQHF	TGTGCCAGCACCGTCGGGACAGGCAATCAGCCCCAGCATTTT
TRBJ1-2	TRBV30	.	many	CAWTRDGNNYGYTF	TGTGCCTGGACGCGCGACGGGAATAACTATGGCTACACCTTC
TRBJ1-1	TRBV9	.	.	CASSPHTGNTEAFF	TGTGCCAGCAGCCCCCACACGGGGAACACTGAAGCTTTCTTT
TRBJ2-5	TRBV20-1	.	.	CSAWERETQYF	TGCAGTGCATGGGAGCGGGAGACCCAGTACTTC
TRBJ1-1	TRBV2	.	once	CASRVAANTEAFF	TGTGCCAGCAGAGTAGCAGCGAACACTGAAGCTTTCTTT